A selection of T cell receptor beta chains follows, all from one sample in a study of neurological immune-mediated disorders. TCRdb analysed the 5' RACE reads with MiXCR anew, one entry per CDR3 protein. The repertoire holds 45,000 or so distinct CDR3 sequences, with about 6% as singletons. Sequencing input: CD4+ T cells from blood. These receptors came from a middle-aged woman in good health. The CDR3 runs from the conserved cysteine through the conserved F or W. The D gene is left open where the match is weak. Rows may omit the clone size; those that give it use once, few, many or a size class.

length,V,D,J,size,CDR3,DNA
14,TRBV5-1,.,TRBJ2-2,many,CASSSSLGTGELFF,TGCGCCAGCAGCTCCAGTTTAGGAACCGGGGAGCTGTTTTTT
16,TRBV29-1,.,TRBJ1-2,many,CSAGGNERGGNYGYTF,TGCAGCGCTGGTGGTAACGAAAGAGGTGGCAACTATGGCTACACCTTC
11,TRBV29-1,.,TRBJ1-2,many,CSGGGDYGYTF,TGCAGCGGCGGCGGCGACTATGGCTACACCTTC
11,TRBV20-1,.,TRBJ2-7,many,CSSVRGNEQYF,TGCAGTTCCGTAAGAGGGAACGAGCAGTACTTC
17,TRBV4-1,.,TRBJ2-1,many,CASSQAPAVAFYNEQFF,TGCGCCAGCAGCCAAGCCCCTGCGGTGGCGTTTTACAATGAGCAGTTCTTC
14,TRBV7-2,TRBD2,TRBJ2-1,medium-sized,CASSPQGLAGLSPF,TGTGCCAGCAGCCCCCAGGGACTAGCGGGACTTAGCCCCTTC
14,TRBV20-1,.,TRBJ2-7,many,CSARGAGSYYEQYF,TGCAGTGCCCGCGGGGCGGGAAGTTACTACGAGCAGTACTTC
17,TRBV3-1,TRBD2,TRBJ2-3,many,CASSRRLAGTFTDTQYF,TGTGCCAGCAGCCGACGACTAGCGGGGACATTCACAGATACGCAGTATTTT
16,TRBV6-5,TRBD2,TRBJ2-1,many,CASSYGTSGRYNEQFF,TGTGCCAGCAGTTATGGGACTAGCGGGAGGTACAATGAGCAGTTCTTC
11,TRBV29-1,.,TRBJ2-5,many,CSVESALAQYF,TGCAGCGTTGAGTCGGCTCTGGCCCAGTACTTC
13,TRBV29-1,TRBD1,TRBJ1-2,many,CSVDGTEGYGYTF,TGCAGCGTTGACGGGACAGAGGGATATGGCTACACCTTC
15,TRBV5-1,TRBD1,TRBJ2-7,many,CASSPLGGSAGEQYF,TGCGCCAGCAGCCCCCTAGGGGGCTCTGCTGGCGAGCAGTACTTC
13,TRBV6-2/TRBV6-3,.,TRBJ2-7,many,CASRYMSSYEQYF,TGTGCCAGCAGATATATGAGCTCCTACGAGCAGTACTTC
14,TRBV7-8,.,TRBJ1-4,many,CASSFQDRREKLFF,TGTGCCAGCAGCTTCCAGGACAGACGTGAAAAACTGTTTTTT
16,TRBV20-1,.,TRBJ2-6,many,CSAPQGGRRWANVLTF,TGCAGTGCTCCTCAGGGGGGAAGGAGGTGGGCCAACGTCCTGACTTTC
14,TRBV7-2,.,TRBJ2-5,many,CASSPGRGQETQYF,TGTGCCAGCAGCCCCGGCAGGGGTCAAGAGACCCAGTACTTC
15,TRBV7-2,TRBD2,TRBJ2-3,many,CASSLARGSTDTQYF,TGTGCCAGCAGCTTAGCGCGGGGGAGCACAGATACGCAGTATTTT
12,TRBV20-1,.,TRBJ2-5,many,CSPLTEQETQYF,TGCAGTCCTCTGACAGAGCAAGAGACCCAGTACTTC
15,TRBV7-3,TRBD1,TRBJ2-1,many,CASRHDRGPYNEQFF,TGTGCCAGCAGACACGACAGGGGGCCCTACAATGAGCAGTTCTTC
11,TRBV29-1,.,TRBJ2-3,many,CSAREADTQYF,TGCAGCGCTCGAGAGGCAGATACGCAGTATTTT
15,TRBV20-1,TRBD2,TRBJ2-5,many,CSAHTSGRSVETQYF,TGCAGTGCCCATACTAGCGGGAGATCGGTAGAGACCCAGTACTTC
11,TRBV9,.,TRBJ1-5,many,CASGHLSPQHF,TGTGCCTCGGGCCACCTATCACCCCAGCATTTT
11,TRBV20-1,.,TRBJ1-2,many,CSAREGYGYTF,TGCAGTGCTAGAGAGGGCTATGGCTACACCTTC
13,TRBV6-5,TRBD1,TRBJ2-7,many,CASSQGQGYEQYF,TGTGCCAGCAGCCAGGGACAGGGTTACGAGCAGTACTTC
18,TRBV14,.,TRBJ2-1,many,CASSQGDGKRKAHNEQFF,TGTGCCAGCAGCCAAGGTGATGGAAAACGGAAAGCTCACAATGAGCAGTTCTTC
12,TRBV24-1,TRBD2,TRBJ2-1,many,CASGDTYNEQFF,TGTGCTAGCGGGGATACCTACAATGAGCAGTTCTTC
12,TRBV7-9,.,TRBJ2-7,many,CASTWGRDEQYF,TGTGCCAGCACCTGGGGCAGGGACGAGCAGTACTTC
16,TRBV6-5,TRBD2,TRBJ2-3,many,CASSYSSGLSTDTQYF,TGTGCCAGCAGTTACAGTAGCGGGCTTAGCACAGATACGCAGTATTTT
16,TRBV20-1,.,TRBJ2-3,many,CSARDDEAQDRDTQYF,TGCAGTGCTAGAGATGACGAGGCCCAAGATAGGGATACGCAGTATTTT
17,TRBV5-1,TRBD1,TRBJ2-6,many,CASSFGQGGAGANVLTF,TGCGCCAGCAGCTTTGGACAGGGGGGAGCTGGGGCCAACGTCCTGACTTTC
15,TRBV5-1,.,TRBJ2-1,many,CASSLAQASYNEQFF,TGCGCCAGCAGCTTGGCCCAGGCCTCCTACAATGAGCAGTTCTTC
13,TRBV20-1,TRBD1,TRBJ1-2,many,CSARDGTGYGYTF,TGCAGTGCTAGAGATGGGACAGGATATGGCTACACCTTC
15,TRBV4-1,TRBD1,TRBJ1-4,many,CASSRGQGVNEKLFF,TGCGCCAGCAGCCGCGGTCAGGGGGTTAATGAAAAACTGTTTTTT
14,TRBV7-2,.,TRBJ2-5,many,CASSRGGPWETQYF,TGTGCCAGCTCAAGGGGGGGACCTTGGGAGACCCAGTACTTC
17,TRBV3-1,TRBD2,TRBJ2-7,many,CASSQVRSGTSDYEQYF,TGTGCCAGCAGCCAAGTACGAAGCGGGACTAGCGATTACGAGCAGTACTTC
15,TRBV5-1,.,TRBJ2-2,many,CASSLVPGNTGELFF,TGCGCCAGCAGCTTGGTGCCAGGGAACACCGGGGAGCTGTTTTTT
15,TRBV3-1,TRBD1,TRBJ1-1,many,CASSQPGQKKTEAFF,TGTGCCAGCAGCCAACCGGGACAGAAAAAGACTGAAGCTTTCTTT
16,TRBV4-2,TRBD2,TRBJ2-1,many,CASSQAGLAGGTEQFF,TGTGCCAGCAGCCAAGCGGGACTAGCGGGAGGGACTGAGCAGTTCTTC
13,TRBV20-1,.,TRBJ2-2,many,CSARTSTAGELFF,TGCAGTGCTAGAACTAGTACGGCCGGGGAGCTGTTTTTT
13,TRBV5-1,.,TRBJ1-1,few,CASSLAANTEAFF,TGCGCCAGCAGCTTGGCGGCGAACACTGAAGCTTTCTTT
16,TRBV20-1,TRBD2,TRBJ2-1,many,CSARDTGLAGYNEQFF,TGCAGTGCTAGAGATACGGGACTAGCGGGGTACAATGAGCAGTTCTTC
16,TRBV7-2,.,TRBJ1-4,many,CASSYFPGASNEKLFF,TGTGCCAGCAGCTATTTCCCCGGGGCTTCAAATGAAAAACTGTTTTTT
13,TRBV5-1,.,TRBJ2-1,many,CASSLVGGGEQFF,TGCGCCAGCAGCTTGGTGGGAGGTGGTGAGCAGTTCTTC
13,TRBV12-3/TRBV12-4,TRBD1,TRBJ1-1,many,CASSSQGATEAFF,TGTGCCAGCAGTTCTCAGGGGGCGACTGAAGCTTTCTTT
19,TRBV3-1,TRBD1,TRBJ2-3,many,CASSQDSLGRTGATDTQYF,TGTGCCAGCAGCCAAGATTCATTAGGGAGGACAGGGGCGACAGATACGCAGTATTTT
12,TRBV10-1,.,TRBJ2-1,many,CASSANYNEQFF,TGCGCCAGCAGTGCTAACTACAATGAGCAGTTCTTC
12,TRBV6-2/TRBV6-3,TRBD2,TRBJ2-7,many,CASSYASGRRNF,TGTGCCAGCAGTTACGCTAGCGGGAGGAGAAACTTC
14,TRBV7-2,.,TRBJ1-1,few,CASSLDGRSTEAFF,TGTGCCAGCAGCTTAGATGGCAGAAGCACTGAAGCTTTCTTT
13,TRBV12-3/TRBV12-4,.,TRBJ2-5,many,CASSKNQGETQYF,TGTGCCAGCAGTAAAAACCAGGGAGAGACCCAGTACTTC
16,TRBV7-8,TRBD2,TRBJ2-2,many,CASSAGLAGVSGELFF,TGTGCCAGCAGCGCAGGACTAGCGGGAGTATCCGGGGAGCTGTTTTTT
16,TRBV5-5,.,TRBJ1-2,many,CASSYNPAGAGYGYTF,TGTGCCAGCAGCTACAACCCGGCAGGGGCGGGCTATGGCTACACCTTC
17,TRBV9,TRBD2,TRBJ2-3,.,CASSAPGLAGPTDTQYF,TGTGCCAGCAGCGCCCCCGGACTAGCGGGCCCCACAGATACGCAGTATTTT
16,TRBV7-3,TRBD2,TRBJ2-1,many,CASSLQGLNAYNEQFF,TGTGCCAGCAGCTTGCAGGGACTAAACGCTTACAATGAGCAGTTCTTC
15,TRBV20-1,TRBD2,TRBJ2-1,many,CSARDKGLARNEQFF,TGCAGTGCTAGAGATAAGGGACTAGCTAGGAATGAGCAGTTCTTC